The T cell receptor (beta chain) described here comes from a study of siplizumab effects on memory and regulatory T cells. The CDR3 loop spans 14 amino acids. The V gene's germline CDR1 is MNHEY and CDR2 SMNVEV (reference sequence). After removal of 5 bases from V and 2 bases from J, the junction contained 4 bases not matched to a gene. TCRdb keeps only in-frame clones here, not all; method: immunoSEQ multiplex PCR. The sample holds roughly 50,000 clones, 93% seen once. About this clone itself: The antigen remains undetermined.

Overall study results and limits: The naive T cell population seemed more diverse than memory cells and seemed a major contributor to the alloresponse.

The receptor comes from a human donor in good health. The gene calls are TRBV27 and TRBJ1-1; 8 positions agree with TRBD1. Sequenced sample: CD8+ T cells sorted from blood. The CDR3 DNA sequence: TGTGCCAGCAGTCCCGACAGGGGTAACACTGAAGCTTTCTTT. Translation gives CASSPDRGNTEAFF.